This T cell receptor (beta chain) was sequenced in a study of blood T cell repertoires in COVID-19. About the research overall: Sites in the United States, Italy and Spain provided acute and convalescent COVID-19 samples. PBMCs, B-cell-depleted T cells, or T cells were the source of the cDNA or gDNA that made up the material.

Of note for this clone: The same CDR3 can be traced to other DNA sequences in this sample.

In the authors' workflow: Reference gene primer amplification yielded estimated nucleated cell counts. Sequencing was performed with immunoSEQ multiplex PCR; in TCRdb, only in-frame clones are kept and a portion is missing. V and J calls and clone size are as listed in that table; D and trimming were resolved from the DNA. Among about 180,000 clones, roughly 80% were seen once, and the ten largest hold 1.5% to 1.7%. Germline V gene data show CDR1 as MNHEY and CDR2 as SMNVEV (reference sequence). Trimming removed 3 bases from V and 2 bases from J; junction bases left unmatched: 3. The CDR3 totals 14 residues.

This chain connects TRBV27 to TRBJ2-7; 8 nucleotides match TRBD2. The clonotype originates from a human donor in a cohort sampled during active COVID-19. Material for sequencing was peripheral blood. CDR3 bases: TGTGCCAGCAGTTTCGGGGGGGGGCCCTACGAGCAGTACTTC. This gives the protein CASSFGGGPYEQYF.